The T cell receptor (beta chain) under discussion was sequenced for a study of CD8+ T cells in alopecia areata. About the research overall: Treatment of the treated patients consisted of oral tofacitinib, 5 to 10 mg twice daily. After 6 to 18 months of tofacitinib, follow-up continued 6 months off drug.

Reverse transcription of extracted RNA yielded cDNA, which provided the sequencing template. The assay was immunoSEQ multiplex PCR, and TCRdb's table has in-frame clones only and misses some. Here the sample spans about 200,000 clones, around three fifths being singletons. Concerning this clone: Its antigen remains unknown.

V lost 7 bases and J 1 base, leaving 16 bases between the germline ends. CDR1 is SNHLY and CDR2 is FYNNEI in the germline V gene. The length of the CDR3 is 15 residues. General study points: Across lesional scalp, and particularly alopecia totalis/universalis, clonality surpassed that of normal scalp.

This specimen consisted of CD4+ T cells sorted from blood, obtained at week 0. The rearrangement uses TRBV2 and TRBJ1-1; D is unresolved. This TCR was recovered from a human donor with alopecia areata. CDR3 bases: TGTGCCAGCACCACCCACAGCTTTCCGAACACTGAAGCTTTCTTT. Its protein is CASTTHSFPNTEAFF.